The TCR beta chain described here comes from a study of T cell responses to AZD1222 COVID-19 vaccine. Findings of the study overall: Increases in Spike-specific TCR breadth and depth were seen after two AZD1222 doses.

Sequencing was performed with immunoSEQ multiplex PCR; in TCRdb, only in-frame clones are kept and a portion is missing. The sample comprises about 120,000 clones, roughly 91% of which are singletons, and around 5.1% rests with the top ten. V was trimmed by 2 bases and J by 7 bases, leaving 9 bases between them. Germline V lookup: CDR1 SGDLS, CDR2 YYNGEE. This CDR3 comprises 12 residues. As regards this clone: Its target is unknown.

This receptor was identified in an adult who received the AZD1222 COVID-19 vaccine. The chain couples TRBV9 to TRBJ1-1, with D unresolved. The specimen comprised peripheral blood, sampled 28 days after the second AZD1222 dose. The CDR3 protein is CASSVGGDEAFF. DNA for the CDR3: TGTGCCAGCAGCGTGGGCGGGGATGAAGCTTTCTTT.